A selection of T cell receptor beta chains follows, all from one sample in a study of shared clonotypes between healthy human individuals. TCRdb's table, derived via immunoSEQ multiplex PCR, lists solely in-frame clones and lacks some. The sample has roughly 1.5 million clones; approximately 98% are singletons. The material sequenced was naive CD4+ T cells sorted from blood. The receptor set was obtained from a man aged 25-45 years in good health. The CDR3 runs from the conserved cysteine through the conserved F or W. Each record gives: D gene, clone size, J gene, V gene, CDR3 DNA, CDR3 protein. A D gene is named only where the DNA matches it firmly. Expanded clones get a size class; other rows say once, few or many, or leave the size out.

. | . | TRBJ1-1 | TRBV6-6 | TGTGCCAGCAGTTACCGAGGGGTCACTGAAGCTTTCTTT | CASSYRGVTEAFF
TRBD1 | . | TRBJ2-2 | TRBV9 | TGTGCCAGCAGCGTCGCCGGGACAGGGGGTGTCGGGGAGCTGTTTTTT | CASSVAGTGGVGELFF
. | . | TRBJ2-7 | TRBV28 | TGTGCCAGCAGTGTTAGCGGCGGCTACTACGAGCAGTACTTC | CASSVSGGYYEQYF
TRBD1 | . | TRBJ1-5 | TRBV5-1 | TGCGCCAGCAGCTTGTGGACAGGAATCAATCAGCCCCAGCATTTT | CASSLWTGINQPQHF
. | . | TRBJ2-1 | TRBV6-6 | TGTGCCAGCAGTCCTGGGGGTACCTACAATGAGCAGTTCTTC | CASSPGGTYNEQFF
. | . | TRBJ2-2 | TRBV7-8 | TGTGCCAGCAGCTATACGCTTGGCGGGGAGCTGTTTTTT | CASSYTLGGELFF
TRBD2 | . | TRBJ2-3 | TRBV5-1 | TGCGCCAGCAGCTTGGAGGCGGGAGTGGGAGATACGCAGTATTTT | CASSLEAGVGDTQYF
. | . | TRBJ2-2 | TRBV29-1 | TGCAGCGGGGGCCAGGGTTGGGCCGGGGAGCTGTTTTTT | CSGGQGWAGELFF
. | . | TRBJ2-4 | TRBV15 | TGTGCCACCAGCAGAGAACGGGGTCTTGGGGGCGGGCCAAAAAACATTCAGTACTTC | CATSRERGLGGGPKNIQYF
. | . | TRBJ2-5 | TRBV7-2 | TGTGCCAGCAGCTTAGAGGTGGGAGAGACCCAGTACTTC | CASSLEVGETQYF
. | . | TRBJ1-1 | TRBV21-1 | TGTGCCAGCAGCAAAGTACTTCCGGGGGCGACTGAAGCTTTCTTT | CASSKVLPGATEAFF
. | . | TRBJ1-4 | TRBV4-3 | TGCGCCAGCAGCCAAAACTTCTTTGAAAAACTGTTTTTT | CASSQNFFEKLFF
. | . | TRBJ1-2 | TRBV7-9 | TGTGCCAGCAGCTTAGGACAGGCTCATGGCTACACCTTC | CASSLGQAHGYTF
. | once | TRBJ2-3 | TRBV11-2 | TGTGCCAGCAGGGTTCAGGGAGGAGATACGCAGTATTTT | CASRVQGGDTQYF
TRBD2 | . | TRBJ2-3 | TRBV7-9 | TGTGCCAGCAGGGGTAGCGGGAGGGGAACAGATACGCAGTATTTT | CASRGSGRGTDTQYF
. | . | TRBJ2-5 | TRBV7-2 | TGTGCCAGCAGCTCCGGGTCTGGGAGAGAGACCCAGTACTTC | CASSSGSGRETQYF
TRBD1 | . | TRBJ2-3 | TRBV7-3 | TGTGCCAGCAGCCCTCGCTTATCCACAGGGGTAGATACGCAGTATTTT | CASSPRLSTGVDTQYF
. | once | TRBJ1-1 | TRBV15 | TGTGCCACCAGCAGCCCCGACAGGCCCACTGAAGCTTTCTTT | CATSSPDRPTEAFF
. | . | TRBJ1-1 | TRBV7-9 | TGTGCCAGCAGCCAGACCGGGACTGAAGCTTTCTTT | CASSQTGTEAFF
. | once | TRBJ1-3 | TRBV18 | TGTGCCAGCTCACCACAGACCTCTGGAAACACCATATATTTT | CASSPQTSGNTIYF
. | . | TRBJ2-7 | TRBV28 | TGTGCCAGCACCCAACGGGGCTACGAGCAGTACTTC | CASTQRGYEQYF
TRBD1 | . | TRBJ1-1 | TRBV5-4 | TGTGCCAGCAGCTTGGCCGCGACAGGGGAAGCAGCTTTCTTT | CASSLAATGEAAFF
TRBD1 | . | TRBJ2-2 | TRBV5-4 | TGTGCCAGCAGCAGGAAGGACAGGGGATATTTATCCGGGGAGCTGTTTTTT | CASSRKDRGYLSGELFF
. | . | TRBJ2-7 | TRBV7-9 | TGTGCCAGCAACCTGGGAGGGGGAAGCTACGAGCAGTACTTC | CASNLGGGSYEQYF
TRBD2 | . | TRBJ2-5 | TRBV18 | TGTGCCAGCTCACCAGCGGTGGCTAGCGGACACCAAGAGACCCAGTACTTC | CASSPAVASGHQETQYF
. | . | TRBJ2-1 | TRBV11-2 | TGTGCCAGCAGCTTAAAGAATGAGCAGTTCTTC | CASSLKNEQFF
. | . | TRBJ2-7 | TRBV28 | TGTGCCAGCAGTTTAAAATTCTACGAGCAGTACTTC | CASSLKFYEQYF
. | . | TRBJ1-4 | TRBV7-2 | TGTGCCAGCAGCTCTCGGACTGGAACTAATGAAAAACTGTTTTTT | CASSSRTGTNEKLFF
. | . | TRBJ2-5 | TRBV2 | TGTGCCAGCCTCGCGCTCAGGGGAGAGACCCAGTACTTC | CASLALRGETQYF
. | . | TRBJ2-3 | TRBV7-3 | TGTGCCAGCAGTTACGGGCACGAAGATACGCAGTATTTT | CASSYGHEDTQYF
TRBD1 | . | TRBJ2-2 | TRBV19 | TGTGCCAGTAGTATCAAGGGGGCGCCTAACGGGGAGCTGTTTTTT | CASSIKGAPNGELFF
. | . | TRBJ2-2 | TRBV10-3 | TGTGCCATCAGGCCTAGGGACACCGGGGAGCTGTTTTTT | CAIRPRDTGELFF
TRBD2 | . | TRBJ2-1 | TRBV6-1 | TGTGCCAGCAACAGACTAGCGGCCGAGCAGTTCTTC | CASNRLAAEQFF
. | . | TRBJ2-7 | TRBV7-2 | TGTGCCAGCAGCCTCTGGAAGGCGCAGATCTACGAGCAGTACTTC | CASSLWKAQIYEQYF
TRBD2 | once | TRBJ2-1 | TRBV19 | TGTGCCAGTAGTATCGGACTAGCGGGAGTCGGCGATGAGCAGTTCTTC | CASSIGLAGVGDEQFF
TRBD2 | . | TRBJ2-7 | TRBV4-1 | TGCGCCAGCAGCCAAGATGAACTAGCGGCCTACGAGCAGTACTTC | CASSQDELAAYEQYF
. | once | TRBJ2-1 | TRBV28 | TGTGCCAGCAGTTCCCCAGGGCCCGCCCGTGAGCAGTTCTTC | CASSSPGPAREQFF
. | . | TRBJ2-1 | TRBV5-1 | TGCGCCAGCAGCCCACTAGATATAGCAGGCGAGCAGTTCTTC | CASSPLDIAGEQFF
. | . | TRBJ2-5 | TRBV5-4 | TGTGCCAGCAGCTTCGGCAGCCCCGGGACCCAGTACTTC | CASSFGSPGTQYF
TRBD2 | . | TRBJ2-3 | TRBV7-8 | TGTGCCAGCAGCTTAGGTAGACTAGCCACAGATACGCAGTATTTT | CASSLGRLATDTQYF
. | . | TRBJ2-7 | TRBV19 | TGTGCCAGTAGTCGGACGGGCTCCTACGAGCAGTACTTC | CASSRTGSYEQYF
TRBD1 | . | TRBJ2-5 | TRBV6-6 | TGTGCCAGCAGTTCCGGGACAGCGTACCAAGAGACCCAGTACTTC | CASSSGTAYQETQYF
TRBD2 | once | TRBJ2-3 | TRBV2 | TGTGCCATAAGGACTAGCGGGAGAAGTCGCACAGATACGCAGTATTTT | CAIRTSGRSRTDTQYF
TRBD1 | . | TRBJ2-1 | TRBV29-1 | TGCAGCGGAGGGGACAGGGTGAACAATGAGCAGTTCTTC | CSGGDRVNNEQFF
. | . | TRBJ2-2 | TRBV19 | TGTGCCAGTAGTCTGACGGGGGAGCTGTTTTTT | CASSLTGELFF
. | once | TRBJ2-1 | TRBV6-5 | TGTGCCAGCACGACAAAGGGGGGCAATGAGCAGTTCTTC | CASTTKGGNEQFF
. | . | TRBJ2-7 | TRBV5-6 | TGTGCCAGCAGCACCGGGACCGCCAGCTCCTACGAGCAGTACTTC | CASSTGTASSYEQYF
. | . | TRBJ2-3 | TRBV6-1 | TGTGCCAGCAGTACAGGCGGACACACAGATACGCAGTATTTT | CASSTGGHTDTQYF
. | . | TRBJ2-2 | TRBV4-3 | TGCGCCAGCAGCCAACTAGCTTCCGGGGAGCTGTTTTTT | CASSQLASGELFF
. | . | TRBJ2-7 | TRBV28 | TGTGCCAGCAGTTGGACCTACGAGCAGTACTTC | CASSWTYEQYF
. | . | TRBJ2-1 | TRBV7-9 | TGTGCCACCACTCCAACGGGGTTGAGTAATGAGCAGTTCTTC | CATTPTGLSNEQFF
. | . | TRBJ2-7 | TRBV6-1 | TGTGCCAGCAGTGAGGTGGGGAATCTGGCCGAGCAGTACTTC | CASSEVGNLAEQYF
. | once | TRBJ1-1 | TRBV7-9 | TGTGCCAGCAGCTTAAGCACGGACAACACTGAAGCTTTCTTT | CASSLSTDNTEAFF
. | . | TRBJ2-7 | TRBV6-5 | TGTGCCAGCAGTTACTTCACTCCGAGCTCCTACGAGCAGTACTTC | CASSYFTPSSYEQYF
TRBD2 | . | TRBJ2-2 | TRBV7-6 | TGTGCCAGCAGCTTCCCGGGACTAGCGTCTGGGGAGCTGTTTTTT | CASSFPGLASGELFF